The source of this T cell receptor beta chain is a study of blood T cell repertoires in COVID-19. In the study overall: The cDNA or gDNA used as material had been derived from T cells, B-cell-depleted T cells, or PBMCs.

The assay was immunoSEQ multiplex PCR, and TCRdb's table has in-frame clones only and misses some. Here the sample spans around 240,000 clones, 80% to 90% being singletons. Germline V gene lookup returns CDR1 SGHDT and CDR2 YYEEEE. This CDR3 region has 19 residues. After removal of 3 bases from V and 0 bases from J, the junction contained 15 bases not matched to a gene. The receptor was derived from a woman aged 50 to 65 who had recovered from COVID-19. The sample was PBMCs or T cells enriched from blood (not recorded which). The genes are TRBV5-6 and TRBJ2-1, with 7 bases that match TRBD2. The CDR3 loop reads CASSSLGGLAEHSYNEQFF. CDR3 nucleotide sequence: TGTGCCAGCAGCTCGTTAGGTGGGCTAGCGGAACACTCCTACAATGAGCAGTTCTTC.